This TCR beta chain was observed in a study of blood T cells in healthy people across ages (dated by TCRdb to about 2015). The study in broad terms: In model experiments, template switching captured about one uniquely barcoded TCR beta cDNA molecule for every two T cells. The donors were split into four age groups: young (average about 16 years), middle-aged (39), aged (more than 60) and long-lived (over 80). Two additional independent replicas of 1 million unique cDNA reads from the same blood draw were analyzed for two donors (one aged 18 to 29 and one aged 80 or older). The study measured age-related changes in TCR beta repertoire diversity using deep sequencing normalized with unique cDNA molecular identifiers.

This clonotype was picked up a small number of times. Its antigen is still unknown. Per-nucleotide qualities are absent, and no much larger clonotype sits a single base away. Results the study describes overall, beyond this receptor: Conclusive comparison of naive and antigen-experienced compartments was prevented by the profiling of bulk unsorted PBMCs. Because donor CMV infection status was unknown, age-related changes in expanded clonotypes were potentially confounded. Estimates of total diversity based on one million sequenced T cells were regarded as lower bounds and as underestimates. A strong correlation was found between observed TCR beta diversity and the percentage of naive T cells measured by flow cytometry. Compared with the aged group, more naive CD4+ T cells, fewer expanded clones and increased TCR diversity were shown by the long-lived group, suggesting age selection. As age increased, observed TCR beta diversity per million T cells dropped in a roughly linear way, and a significant reduction was already evident by age 40.

The library was made by 5' RACE. The sample was run on an Illumina HiSeq 2500. The second PCR ran for roughly 7 to 11 cycles and used a J-beta primer mix along with a sample-barcoded 5' primer. A unique molecular identifier was introduced onto each TCR beta cDNA molecule by a template-switch 5' adaptor carrying 12 random nucleotides. Each sample yielded at least 3 million CDR3-containing paired-end reads. First-strand cDNA synthesis was performed from all RNA using the Mint cDNA synthesis kit, with priming by a TRBC-specific oligonucleotide. Following uracil-DNA glycosylase treatment, all cDNA underwent a first 18-cycle PCR with the universal primers M1SS and BC2_uni_R. The study's processing was this. For normalization, 1 million high-quality reads, each with a distinct molecular identifier, were randomly selected from each sample. Reads sharing molecular identifiers were discarded rather than binned into consensus sequences. MiTCR, run with a Q25 quality threshold and the strictest error-elimination algorithm, handled CDR3 identification, clonotype clustering and error correction. A nonparametric unseen species model with Euler transformation was used to estimate lower-bound total TCR beta diversity. Using fastp at Q25 and MiXCR, TCRdb reprocessed the public reads and kept productive beta chains. A single entry per CDR3 protein holds the most common genes and DNA from its merged rows. The V and J calls reflect TCRdb's pipeline rather than the authors' work. This sample has more than 500,000 distinct CDR3 sequences in its table, and roughly a quarter of those were observed once. The leading ten clones occupy approximately 3.6% of the sample.

Donors were a few dozen systemically healthy Caucasian individuals from Russia aged roughly 6 to 90 years. Roughly 10 milliliters of peripheral blood were collected from each donor into EDTA-treated Vacutainer tubes. Ficoll-Paque density-gradient centrifugation was used to isolate PBMCs, with at least 6.5 million per sample. Total RNA was extracted from PBMCs with Trizol reagent, with at least 5 micrograms obtained per sample. For every donor, an aliquot of PBMCs went through flow cytometry to measure the percentages of naive CD45RAhigh/CD27high T cells. These same records also appear under a second study, on T cells of mothers and their children. That second publication adds: Nine systemically healthy Caucasian individuals, comprising three mothers and their six children, were included as donors. cDNA synthesis consumed the entire amount of extracted RNA, loaded at about 1.5 ug RNA in each 15 ul reaction. In the second PCR, the M1S primer introduced both the sample barcodes and 2-4 random nucleotides. More than 9 million TCR beta CDR3 reads were obtained from each mother, and some 3 million reads were obtained from each child. Thymic selection similarly shapes TCR recombination output in related and unrelated pairs, with minor effect from inherited differences. Normalized repertoire overlap was always found to be slightly, but never significantly, higher in related mother-child pairs than in unrelated mother-child pairs. Persistent microchimeric T cell clones were not detected, at a sensitivity of about 90 clones per million clonotypes. In the study, deep NGS was used to compare the TCR beta repertoires of mothers and children, and features distinguishing related mother-child pairs from unrelated individuals were sought. The mean age was approximately 41 +/- 4 years for the mothers and roughly 10 +/- 4 years for the children. After adapters were ligated using NEBNext reagents, the libraries underwent 100+100 nt paired-end sequencing on an Illumina HiSeq 2000. To prevent cross-contamination, the mother and child libraries were prepared a month apart and were sequenced in separate runs. Between about 500,000 and 2,300,000 distinct TCR beta clonotypes were identified per donor. Naive TCR beta clonotypes were estimated from low-frequency clonotypes matched to each donor's FACS-determined naive share, without sorting.

This TCR was sampled from a boy aged 2 to 10 in good health. The sample was blood.

Read as DNA, the sequence is TGTGCCATCAGTGCAACGCCGGGGGCCGGCGGGGAGCTGTTTTTT. Its protein is CAISATPGAGGELFF. The sequence is built from TRBV10-3 and TRBJ2-2, with the D gene possibly TRBD1 or TRBD2, each one fitting 6 bases. The germline V gene provides CDR1 ENHRY and CDR2 SYGVKD. Taken from cysteine to phenylalanine, the CDR3 has 15 residues. Left in the record is the CDR3 DNA by itself, 45 bases read in frame from the first base. V drops 4 bases and J drops 7 bases, leaving 16 bases in between.